This T cell receptor (beta chain) was identified during a study of CD8+ T cells in alopecia areata. At the level of the study: People stayed on tofacitinib for 6 to 18 months, then stopped the drug for 6 months.

V was pared by 6 bases and J by 6 bases, with 18 bases of the junction left unmatched. This CDR3 contains 18 residues. The germline V gene has CDR1 MDHEN and CDR2 SYDVKM. The sequencing template was cDNA reverse transcribed from extracted RNA. Libraries were prepared by immunoSEQ multiplex PCR; TCRdb keeps only in-frame clonotypes and omits some of them. This table has around 120,000 clones, around 60% appearing once. Described treatment: oral pan-JAK inhibitor, 5-10 mg twice daily. A word on this clone: What it recognizes is unknown.

Study-level points and caveats: Scalp lesions, especially in alopecia totalis/universalis, had higher clonality than normal scalp.

This TCR derives from a human donor with alopecia areata. The V gene is TRBV28, the J gene TRBJ2-1; 9 positions match TRBD2. The specimen comprised CD4+ T cells sorted from blood, sampled at week 4, from a patient treated with tofacitinib. The CDR3 protein is CASSPLFSGSAGGNEQFF. As DNA, the CDR3 is TGTGCCAGCAGCCCTCTCTTTAGCGGGAGTGCTGGAGGCAATGAGCAGTTCTTC.